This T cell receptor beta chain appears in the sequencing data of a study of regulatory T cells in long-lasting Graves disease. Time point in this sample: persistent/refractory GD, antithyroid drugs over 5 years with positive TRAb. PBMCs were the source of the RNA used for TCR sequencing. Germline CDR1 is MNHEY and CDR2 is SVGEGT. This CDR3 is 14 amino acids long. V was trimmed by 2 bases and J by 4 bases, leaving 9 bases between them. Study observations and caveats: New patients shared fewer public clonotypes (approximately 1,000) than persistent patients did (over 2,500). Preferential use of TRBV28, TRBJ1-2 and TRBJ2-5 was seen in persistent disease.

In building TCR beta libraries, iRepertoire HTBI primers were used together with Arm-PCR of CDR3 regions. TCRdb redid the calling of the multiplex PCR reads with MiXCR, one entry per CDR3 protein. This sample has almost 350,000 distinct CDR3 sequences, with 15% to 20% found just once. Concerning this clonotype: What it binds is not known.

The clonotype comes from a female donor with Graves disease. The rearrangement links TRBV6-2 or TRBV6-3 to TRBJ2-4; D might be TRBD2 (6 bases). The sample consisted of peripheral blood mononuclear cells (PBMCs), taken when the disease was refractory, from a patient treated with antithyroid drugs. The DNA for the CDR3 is TGTGCCAGCAGTTACGCGGGGATTAAAAACATTCAGTACTTC. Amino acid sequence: CASSYAGIKNIQYF.